The 9 T cell receptor beta chains listed next were all sequenced from one sample in a study of cytomegalovirus exposure and HLA in healthy donors. With 60 Vbeta and 13 Jbeta primers, the PCR was carried out. Generated by immunoSEQ multiplex PCR, the TCRdb table keeps only in-frame clones and is missing some. The data hold some 150,000 clones, with roughly 79% observed a single time. The sample consisted of PBMCs. These receptors were taken from a middle-aged woman in good health and CMV-seronegative.

The J gene is TRBJ1-2, the V gene TRBV6-6; 7 nucleotides line up with TRBD1. V gave up 4 bases and J gave up 0 bases; unmatched junction bases: 8. CDR1 is MNHNY, CDR2 SVGAGI, per germline (reference sequence). CDR3 length equals 16 residues. The CDR3 DNA sequence: TGTGCCAGCAGTTTCCAGGGGGAGATGTCTAACTATGGCTACACCTTC. Translating it yields CASSFQGEMSNYGYTF.

This clone was seen only a few times. The V gene is TRBV6-6, the J gene TRBJ2-5, with 11 bases aligning to TRBD1. The DNA end is more similar to TRBJ2-7, so the J call may be wrong. This CDR3 is built from 14 residues. Germline loops: CDR1 MNHNY, CDR2 SVGAGI (reference sequence). The CDR3 DNA reads as TGTGCCAGCCAGGGGACAGGGGGACCCTACGAGCAGTACTTC. As protein: CASQGTGGPYEQYF.

The chain has TRBV5-1 and TRBJ2-1, with TRBD1 identical over 7 bases. CDR1 is SGHRS, CDR2 YFSETQ, per germline. V lost 3 bases to trimming and J lost 3 bases; unmatched junction nucleotides: 9. The CDR3 spans 16 residues. The CDR3 here is CASSWATGSSYNEQFF. CDR3 sequence (DNA): TGCGCCAGCAGCTGGGCGACAGGGTCAAGCTACAATGAGCAGTTCTTC.

This chain links TRBV28 with TRBJ2-7; TRBD2 is a possible D gene (6 bases). CDR1 is MDHEN and CDR2 is SYDVKM in the germline V gene. The CDR3 has 15 residues. Trimming cost V 3 bases and J 0 bases, with 12 bases left between them. The CDR3 DNA reads TGTGCCAGCAGTTTCCGATTGGGACTCTCCTACGAGCAGTACTTC. This sequence encodes CASSFRLGLSYEQYF.

The table lists this clone with a few counts. The chain couples TRBV14 to TRBJ2-2, with 7 bases lining up with TRBD1. CDR3 size: 16 residues. The V and J ends lost 4 bases and 1 base, in that order; junction bases with no gene match: 6. In germline, CDR1 is SGHDN, CDR2 FVKESK. The CDR3, as DNA: TGTGCCAGCAGCCCGAGGACAGGTCGGAACACCGGGGAGCTGTTTTTT. It is translated as CASSPRTGRNTGELFF.

The chain combines TRBV27 with TRBJ1-1; 9 positions match TRBD1. This CDR3 spans 16 amino acids. Per germline, CDR1 MNHEY and CDR2 SMNVEV (reference sequence). Trimming cost V 3 bases and J 0 bases; bases outside gene matches: 5. The CDR3 loop reads CASSFLGQGVNTEAFF. CDR3 in DNA: TGTGCCAGCAGTTTCTTGGGACAGGGTGTGAACACTGAAGCTTTCTTT.

The chain recombines TRBV4-2 with TRBJ2-5, with 8 bases fitting TRBD2. The V segment lost 4 bases and the J segment 5 bases; nucleotides outside the gene matches: 9. Germline loops: CDR1 LGHNA, CDR2 YNFKEQ. This CDR3 has 15 residues. CDR3 in DNA: TGTGCCAGCAGCCCAAGCGGGGGCCGAACGGAGACCCAGTACTTC. Amino acids: CASSPSGGRTETQYF.

The rearrangement links TRBV28 to TRBJ1-4, with D hard to call. V shed 3 bases and J shed 4 bases, with 9 bases lying between them. The CDR3 extends over 14 amino acids. Germline CDR1 is MDHEN and CDR2 is SYDVKM. Written as DNA, the CDR3 is TGTGCCAGCAGTTTGCCTGCAGTTAATGAAAAACTGTTTTTT. Protein sequence: CASSLPAVNEKLFF.

DNA for the CDR3: TGTGCCAGCAGCCCCGGAGAACTGGGCAATCAGCCCCAGCATTTT. Protein sequence: CASSPGELGNQPQHF. V and J are TRBV7-9 and TRBJ1-5; D remains ambiguous. Deletions cut 5 bases from V and 2 bases from J, with 13 bases between. Germline V gives CDR1 SEHNR, CDR2 FQNEAQ (reference sequence). The CDR3 has 15 residues.